Listed here are 18 T cell receptor beta chains from one sample, sequenced in a study of blood T cells in healthy people across ages. A second PCR of 7 to 11 cycles used a sample-barcoded 5' primer and a J-beta primer mix. TCRdb re-called the 5' RACE reads through MiXCR, storing one row per CDR3 protein. The table lists roughly 790,000 distinct CDR3 sequences, around 40% of them singletons. Sequencing used blood. These receptor sequences come from a woman aged 55-69 years in good health.

In this sample, this clonotype turned up once. CDR3 in DNA: TGTGCCAGCAGCCTCGGGACTACCATGGGGACTGAAGCTTTCTTT. As protein: CASSLGTTMGTEAFF. This chain links TRBV5-5 with TRBJ1-1; D is possibly TRBD1 (5 bases). V lost 4 bases and J 5 bases, leaving 18 bases between the germline ends. Per the germline V gene, CDR1 is SGHKS and CDR2 is YYEKEE (reference sequence). This CDR3 is 15 amino acids long.

The chain is built from TRBV28 and TRBJ2-3; D tentatively fits TRBD1 or TRBD2 (5 bases each). The CDR3 loop spans 15 amino acids. The V end was cut by 6 bases, the J end by 0 bases, with 13 bases between. Germline V gives CDR1 MDHEN, CDR2 SYDVKM. CDR3: CASSSPGRSTDTQYF. The DNA of the CDR3 is TGTGCCAGCAGCAGCCCGGGACGCAGCACAGATACGCAGTATTTT. Drawing the rest from reference TRBV28 and TRBJ2-3, the complete variable domain is DVKVTQSSRYLVKRTGEKVFLECVQDMDHENMFWYRQDPGLGLRLIYFSYDVKMKEKGDIPEGYSVSREKKERFSLILESASTNQTSMYLCASSSPGRSTDTQYFGPGTRLTVL.

This clonotype came up many times. The chain recombines TRBV10-3 with TRBJ1-2; D is unresolved. The CDR3 loop spans 12 amino acids. CDR1 and CDR2 from the germline V gene are ENHRY and SYGVKD. V lost 3 bases, J lost 2 bases, and 4 bases lay in between. The CDR3 DNA sequence: TGTGCCATCAGTGATGACAACTATGGCTACACCTTC. This encodes CAISDDNYGYTF.

V and J are TRBV11-3 and TRBJ2-5, with 8 bases matching TRBD1. The trim removed 5 bases at V and 5 bases at J, leaving 10 bases unmatched. The CDR3 loop spans 15 amino acids. Germline CDR1 reads SGHNT; CDR2 reads YENEEA. The CDR3 protein is CASSPADRGRETQYF. The CDR3 nucleotides read TGTGCCAGCAGCCCGGCCGACAGGGGACGGGAGACCCAGTACTTC.

This chain joins TRBV4-1 and TRBJ1-3; 10 bases are a match to TRBD1. Germline CDR1 is MGHRA and CDR2 is YSYEKL. V shed 1 base, J shed 0 bases, and the junction held 6 bases outside the gene matches. CDR3 length equals 18 residues. The CDR3 protein is CASSQAGQGTRSGNTIYF. For the CDR3, the DNA is TGCGCCAGCAGCCAAGCGGGACAGGGGACCCGCTCTGGAAACACCATATATTTT.

CDR3: CASSLGSAYNEQFF. The CDR3 DNA reads TGCGCCAGCAGCTTGGGGTCAGCCTACAATGAGCAGTTCTTC. V usage is TRBV5-1 and J usage is TRBJ2-1; D gene ambiguous. V lost 0 bases to trimming and J lost 2 bases, with 6 bases between them. Germline V CDR1 and CDR2: SGHRS, YFSETQ. CDR3 length: 14 amino acids.

This clonotype occurred a few times. V gene TRBV5-6 combines with J gene TRBJ2-1, with D unresolved. This CDR3 comprises 12 residues. V lost 0 bases and J lost 6, with 4 bases in between. Germline V lookup: CDR1 SGHDT, CDR2 YYEEEE. The CDR3 DNA reads as TGTGCCAGCAGCTTGGGCATCAATGAGCAGTTCTTC. Residues: CASSLGINEQFF.

This clonotype was seen a few times. A much more abundant neighbour one base away suggests this may be a read error. V is TRBV10-3 and J is TRBJ1-5; 9 nucleotides match TRBD1. This CDR3 is built from 14 residues. Per germline, CDR1 ENHRY and CDR2 SYGVKD. Here the CDR3 DNA reads TGTGCCATCCAACCCGGGACAGGGAATCAGCCCCGGCATTTT. Residues: CAIQPGTGNQPRHF.

V and J are TRBV19 and TRBJ1-1, with D tentatively TRBD1 (6 bases). V was clipped by 10 bases and J by 3 bases, with 24 bases between them. The CDR3 is 16 amino acids. The germline CDR1 and CDR2 sequences are LNHDA and SQIVND (reference sequence). Here the CDR3 DNA reads TGTGCCACCCTTCCGACGGGGGGGCGATTCTACACTGAAGCTTTCTTT. Translating gives CATLPTGGRFYTEAFF.

There are a few counts of this clonotype. DNA of the CDR3: TGTGCCAGCAGTTATGGGGGGAGTAAGTACGAGCAGTACTTC. Translating it yields CASSYGGSKYEQYF. This rearrangement joins TRBV6-5 to TRBJ2-7; a weak D match, TRBD2 (6 bases). The V and J ends lost 3 bases and 4 bases respectively, with 13 bases between them. Germline assignment: CDR1 MNHEY and CDR2 SVGAGI. The CDR3 has 14 residues.

In this sample, this clonotype turned up a few times. The chain links TRBV5-5 to TRBJ1-1; no clear D. CDR1 is SGHKS, CDR2 YYEKEE, per germline (reference sequence). The CDR3 consists of 16 residues. V was cut by 0 bases and J by 0 bases, with 12 bases left in between. CDR3 amino acids: CASSLAWSGLNTEAFF. Here the CDR3 DNA reads TGTGCCAGCAGCTTGGCGTGGAGCGGGCTGAACACTGAAGCTTTCTTT.

V is TRBV7-7 and J is TRBJ2-7, with TRBD2 matching over 7 bases. The V segment lost 5 bases and the J segment 2 bases; nucleotides outside the gene matches: 15. CDR3 size: 17 residues. Germline assignment: CDR1 SSHAT and CDR2 FNYEAQ (reference sequence). The CDR3 here is CASSILPGGKWTYEQYF. The CDR3 DNA reads as TGTGCCAGCAGCATCCTCCCGGGGGGAAAATGGACCTACGAGCAGTACTTC.

The chain uses TRBV2 and TRBJ2-7; 9 bases are shared with TRBD2. Germline-derived CDR1 and CDR2 are SNHLY and FYNNEI. J gave up 7 bases and V 6 bases, and 16 bases lay outside the gene matches. The CDR3 length is 16 residues. CDR3 coding DNA: TGTGCCAGCAGACACATAGAGCGGGAGGACTCGGGAGAGCAGTACTTC. Translating gives CASRHIEREDSGEQYF. The entire variable domain, with the rest obtained from reference TRBV2 and TRBJ2-7, is as follows: EPEVTQTPSHQVTQMGQEVILRCVPISNHLYFYWYRQILGQKVEFLVSFYNNEISEKSEIFDDQFSVERPDGSNFTLKIRSTKLEDSAMYFCASRHIEREDSGEQYFGPGTRLTVT.

This sequence joins TRBV15 and TRBJ2-1, with TRBD2 matching 14 bases. CDR1 LNHNV and CDR2 YYDKDF come from the germline V gene (reference sequence). After removal of 6 bases from V and 7 bases from J, the junction contained 8 bases not matched to a gene. CDR3 size: 16 residues. The CDR3 DNA follows: TGTGCCACCAGTCCCGCGGGGACTAGCGGGAGAAATGAGCAGTTCTTC. The encoded protein is CATSPAGTSGRNEQFF.

This clonotype was seen a few times. The chain has TRBV6-6 and TRBJ2-6; 8 bases match TRBD1. The CDR3 loop spans 16 amino acids. Trimming took 5 bases from V and 2 from J; bases not matched to a gene: 5. Germline lookup yields CDR1 MNHNY and CDR2 SVGAGI (reference sequence). Here the CDR3 DNA reads TGTGCCAGCAGTAACCCACAGGGGGCTGGGGCCAACGTCCTGACTTTC. As protein: CASSNPQGAGANVLTF.

With respect to this clonotype: A read error may produce the germline difference seen at one junction end. The chain combines TRBV7-2 with TRBJ1-1; no reliable D call. The CDR3 has 13 residues. Germline CDR1 is SGHTA and CDR2 is FQGNSA. CDR3 loop: CASSLATWAEAFF. In DNA, the CDR3 is TGTGCCAGCAGTTTAGCCACATGGGCCGAAGCTTTCTTT.

This clonotype was detected a few times. The CDR3 loop reads CASSPPGVDEQYF. The CDR3, as DNA: TGTGCCAGCTCACCGCCAGGGGTGGACGAGCAGTACTTC. This chain uses TRBV18 with TRBJ2-4, with D possibly being TRBD1 (6 bases). The DNA end favors TRBJ2-7, so the J call may be wrong. The germline V gene encodes CDR1 KGHSH and CDR2 LQKENI. The CDR3 length is 13 residues.

V usage is TRBV20-1 and J usage is TRBJ1-4, with no clear D. Germline V gene lookup returns CDR1 DFQATT and CDR2 SNEGSKA (reference sequence). V shed 4 bases and J shed 7 bases, with 7 bases lying between them. The CDR3 has 11 amino acids. The CDR3: CSATSAEKLFF. The CDR3, as DNA: TGCAGTGCTACCTCGGCTGAAAAACTGTTTTTT.